The 25 T cell receptor beta chains presented below share a single source sample, sequenced in a study of blood T cell repertoires in COVID-19. The table came from immunoSEQ multiplex PCR; TCRdb's copy has only in-frame clones and leaves some out. This table has 230,000 or so clones, approximately 92% appearing once. Sequenced: peripheral blood. Receptors originate from a woman in her 40s who had recovered from COVID-19.

V usage is TRBV24-1 and J usage is TRBJ1-4, with 9 bases identical to TRBD1. This CDR3 comprises 14 residues. Trimming took 5 bases from V and 7 from J; bases not matched to a gene: 4. Germline CDR1 and CDR2: KGHDR and SFDVKD. CDR3 residues: CATSAGTGSEKLFF. CDR3 DNA: TGTGCCACCAGTGCCGGGACAGGGTCTGAAAAACTGTTTTTT.

The rearrangement links TRBV9 to TRBJ2-7; 9 bases align to TRBD1. The V gene end was trimmed by 4 bases and the J gene end by 3 bases; junction bases not matched to a gene: 5. CDR3 length equals 14 residues. Germline-derived CDR1 and CDR2 are SGDLS and YYNGEE. The CDR3 nucleotides are TGTGCCAGCAGCCCAGGGACAGGGATCTACGAGCAGTACGTC. This gives the protein CASSPGTGIYEQYV.

This clone was detected only once. This chain uses TRBV7-3 with TRBJ2-1; tentatively, D is TRBD1 (5 bases). Trimming shortened V by 1 base and J by 8 bases, and 9 bases separated the two germline ends. Germline V lookup: CDR1 SGHTA, CDR2 FQGTGA. This CDR3 has 13 residues. In nucleotides, the CDR3 is TGTGCCAGCAGCTTAAAGGGGTGGGATGAGCAGTTCTTC. This codes for CASSLKGWDEQFF.

The chain combines TRBV12-3 or TRBV12-4 with TRBJ2-4, with D tentatively TRBD1 (6 bases). The V and J ends lost 6 bases and 7 bases respectively, with 10 bases between them. This CDR3 spans 12 amino acids. The CDR3 DNA follows: TGTGCCAGCAGAAATCAGGGGAACATTCAGTACTTC. Translation: CASRNQGNIQYF.

The chain recombines TRBV5-1 with TRBJ2-7, with 13 nucleotides matching TRBD2. Germline V CDR1 and CDR2: SGHRS, YFSETQ. The CDR3 length is 14 residues. Trimming took 5 bases from V and 5 from J; bases not matched to a gene: 4. CDR3 protein: CASRVGTSGDEQYF. The DNA for the CDR3 is TGCGCCAGCAGGGTAGGGACTAGCGGGGACGAGCAGTACTTC.

This sequence joins TRBV7-3 and TRBJ2-3; 7 bases agree with TRBD2. The CDR3 is made up of 16 amino acids. The germline CDR1 and CDR2 sequences are SGHTA and FQGTGA. The trim removed 3 bases at V and 3 bases at J, leaving 9 bases unmatched. The CDR3 coding sequence is TGTGCCAGCAGCTTCTTGGCGGGGGAGGTGACAGATACGCAGTATTTT. It yields the protein CASSFLAGEVTDTQYF.

The genes are TRBV5-4 and TRBJ1-2; TRBD1 matches at 8 bases. J lost 7 bases, V lost 0 bases, and 5 bases had no gene match. The CDR3 is 14 residues long. Germline V gene sequence: CDR1 SGHNT, CDR2 YYREEE (reference sequence). This chain's CDR3 is CASSLVDRGSGYTF. The CDR3 nucleotides are TGTGCCAGCAGCTTGGTAGACAGGGGTAGTGGCTACACCTTC. Full variable domain (missing parts from reference TRBV5-4 and TRBJ1-2): ETGVTQSPTHLIKTRGQQVTLRCSSQSGHNTVSWYQQALGQGPQFIFQYYREEENGRGNFPPRFSGLQFPNYSSELNVNALELDDSALYLCASSLVDRGSGYTFGSGTRLTVV.

This clone was observed once. This chain uses TRBV5-1 with TRBJ2-2; D unresolved. The CDR3 has 15 residues. V was cut by 4 bases and J by 3 bases, with 13 bases left in between. From germline, CDR1 is SGHRS and CDR2 YFSETQ. The DNA of the CDR3 is TGCGCCAGCAGCCCAACCGAGGCCTACACCGGGGAGCTGTTTTTT. As protein: CASSPTEAYTGELFF.

This chain connects TRBV11-3 to TRBJ2-1, with D possibly being TRBD2 (6 bases). Trimming took 5 bases from V and 4 from J, leaving 15 bases between them. The CDR3 sequence is 15 residues long. Germline CDR1 reads SGHNT; CDR2 reads YENEEA. The CDR3 DNA reads as TGTGCCAGCAGCATCGGGGAGGCCCAGTACAATGAGCAGTTCTTC. Protein product: CASSIGEAQYNEQFF.

This chain uses TRBV2 with TRBJ1-6; no firm D call. Germline V gene data show CDR1 as SNHLY and CDR2 as FYNNEI. This CDR3 has 15 amino acids. The V and J ends lost 7 bases and 5 bases respectively, with 15 bases between them. CDR3 sequence (DNA): TGTGCCAGCAAGATCGGGGAGGTCAATAATTCACCCCTCCACTTT. Residues: CASKIGEVNNSPLHF.

In nucleotides, the CDR3 is TGTGCCAGCAGCGCCAGACTAGCGGGAGAAGGATTAGCAGATACGCAGTATTTT. Translating it yields CASSARLAGEGLADTQYF. The J gene is TRBJ2-3, the V gene TRBV7-9, with 12 bases identical to TRBD2. The CDR3 is made up of 18 amino acids. Germline V CDR1 and CDR2: SEHNR, FQNEAQ (reference sequence). Trimming cost V 5 bases and J 4 bases; bases outside gene matches: 13.

The V gene is TRBV23-1, the J gene TRBJ2-3; D perhaps matches TRBD1 (6 bases). TRBV23-1 is noted as an ORF with a role that remains uncertain. CDR3 size: 16 residues. V lost 0 bases, J lost 4 bases, and 14 bases lay in between. The CDR3 DNA follows: TGCGCCAGCAGTCAATCGTGGGGGACACATCCAGATACGCAGTATTTT. Its translation: CASSQSWGTHPDTQYF.

The rearrangement uses TRBV30 and TRBJ1-5; D is possibly TRBD1 (5 bases). Deletions cut 3 bases from V and 5 bases from J, with 11 bases between. CDR3 length: 13 residues. CDR1 and CDR2 (germline): GTSNPN, SVGIG (reference sequence). CDR3 bases: TGTGCCTGGAGCCCGCAGGGTGATCAGCCCCAGCATTTT. Protein product: CAWSPQGDQPQHF.

This chain links TRBV2 with TRBJ2-1; tentative D call: TRBD1 (5 bases). Germline CDR1 is SNHLY and CDR2 is FYNNEI. This CDR3 comprises 14 residues. V dropped 7 bases and J dropped 4 bases, with 14 bases sitting between them. CDR3: CASIAKQAYNEQFF. CDR3 bases: TGTGCCAGCATTGCCAAACAGGCGTACAATGAGCAGTTCTTC.

The chain couples TRBV5-1 to TRBJ1-2; 7 bases are a match to TRBD1. The CDR3 sequence is 14 residues long. Trimming at V came to 0 bases and at J to 4 bases, leaving 3 bases not matched to a gene. The germline V gene has CDR1 SGHRS and CDR2 YFSETQ. The CDR3 reads CASSLEQGSYGYTF. The CDR3 DNA reads TGCGCCAGCAGCTTGGAACAGGGGAGCTATGGCTACACCTTC.

The V gene is TRBV9, the J gene TRBJ1-1; D is uncertain. The V gene's germline CDR1 is SGDLS and CDR2 YYNGEE. Trimming stripped 3 bases from V and 10 bases from J, with 16 bases between. The CDR3 length is 13 residues. In nucleotides, the CDR3 is TGTGCCAGCAGCGGGACTGACGTCGGTATAGCTTTCTTT. Amino acid sequence: CASSGTDVGIAFF.

This sequence joins TRBV18 and TRBJ2-5, with a weak D call TRBD2 (5 bases). Germline loops: CDR1 KGHSH, CDR2 LQKENI. Trimming cost V 0 bases and J 7 bases, with 6 bases left between them. The CDR3 loop spans 12 amino acids. The chain's CDR3 is CASSPPAGTQYF. The DNA of the CDR3 is TGTGCCAGCTCACCACCGGCGGGGACCCAGTACTTC.

The chain uses TRBV6-5 and TRBJ2-7; a weak D match, TRBD2 (6 bases). Looked up from germline, CDR1 is MNHEY and CDR2 is SVGAGI. V lost 1 base and J lost 2, with 15 bases in between. The CDR3 has 16 residues. CDR3: CASSYYLGGRTYEQYF. CDR3 coding DNA: TGTGCCAGCAGTTACTATCTCGGGGGTAGAACCTACGAGCAGTACTTC.

This clone has a single count. The rearrangement uses TRBV10-1 and TRBJ2-1, with TRBD2 matching over 9 bases. Germline trimming cut 2 bases from V and 8 bases from J; bases unmatched to any gene: 10. The germline V gene has CDR1 WNHNN and CDR2 SYGVQD (reference sequence). The CDR3 extends over 16 amino acids. This CDR3 reads CASSEVAGGPSYEQFF. Here the CDR3 DNA reads TGCGCCAGCAGTGAGGTCGCGGGAGGGCCTTCTTATGAGCAGTTCTTC.

The chain has TRBV9 and TRBJ1-1; unclear D gene. The CDR3 covers 13 residues. Germline assignment: CDR1 SGDLS and CDR2 YYNGEE. V lost 4 bases to trimming and J lost 4 bases, with 11 bases between them. The CDR3, as DNA: TGTGCCAGCAGCCTCCGGGGAAGCACTGAAGCTTTCTTT. This codes for CASSLRGSTEAFF.

The V gene is TRBV3-1 (or the pseudogene TRBV3-2), the J gene TRBJ2-7, with a possible D match to TRBD1 (6 bases). Germline lookup yields CDR1 LGHDT and CDR2 YNNKEL (reference sequence). V was clipped by 3 bases and J by 1 base, with 13 bases between them. This CDR3 is 15 amino acids long. The CDR3, as DNA: TGTGCCAGCAGCCACGGCACAGGGCCTTCCTACGAGCAGTACTTC. The encoded protein is CASSHGTGPSYEQYF.

The count of this clone is one. The chain combines TRBV10-3 with TRBJ1-2, with 7 bases aligning to TRBD1. Germline CDR1 and CDR2: ENHRY and SYGVKD. This CDR3 comprises 14 residues. With 10 bases clipped from V and 2 bases from J, the junction kept 10 bases outside the gene matches. The CDR3 here is CATWGTDKNYGYTF. Written as DNA, the CDR3 is TGTGCCACCTGGGGGACAGACAAAAACTATGGCTACACCTTC.

This sequence joins TRBV18 and TRBJ2-5; D uncertain. Germline V gene data show CDR1 as KGHSH and CDR2 as LQKENI. The CDR3 length is 14 residues. The ends were cut back, 1 base at V and 5 bases at J, with 11 bases in the middle. Written as DNA, the CDR3 is TGTGCCAGCTCACCACTGGTGGTAGCTGAGACCCAGTACTTC. Translation gives CASSPLVVAETQYF.

This clone appeared once. The chain employs TRBV2 and TRBJ2-5; no definite D call. This CDR3 contains 11 residues. The germline V and J ends were trimmed by 1 base and 10 bases, with 7 bases remaining between them. Germline V CDR1 and CDR2: SNHLY, FYNNEI. The CDR3 region is CASSEVRHQYF. The CDR3 nucleotides are TGTGCCAGCAGTGAAGTCAGACACCAGTACTTC.

This clone was seen a handful of times. The rearrangement uses TRBV13 and TRBJ1-6; weak D call: TRBD1 (6 bases). Deletions cut 1 base from V and 10 bases from J, with 11 bases between. Germline CDR1 and CDR2: PRHDT and FYEKMQ (reference sequence). The CDR3 consists of 14 residues. This chain's CDR3 is CASSLDRAKSPLHF. For the CDR3, the DNA is TGTGCCAGCAGCTTAGACAGGGCGAAGTCACCCCTCCACTTT.